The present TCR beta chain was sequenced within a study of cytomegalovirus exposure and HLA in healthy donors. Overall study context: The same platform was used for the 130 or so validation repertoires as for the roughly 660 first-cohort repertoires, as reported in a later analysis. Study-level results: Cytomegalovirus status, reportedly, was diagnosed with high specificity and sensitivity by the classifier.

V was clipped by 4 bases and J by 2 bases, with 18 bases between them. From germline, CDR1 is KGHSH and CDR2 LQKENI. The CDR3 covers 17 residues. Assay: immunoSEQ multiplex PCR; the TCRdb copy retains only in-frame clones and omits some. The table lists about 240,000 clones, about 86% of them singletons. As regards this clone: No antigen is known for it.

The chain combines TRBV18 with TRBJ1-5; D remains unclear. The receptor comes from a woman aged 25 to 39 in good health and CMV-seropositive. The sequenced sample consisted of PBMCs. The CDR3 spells CASSLSSSATGNQPQHF. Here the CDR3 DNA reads TGTGCCAGCTCACTCTCAAGTTCGGCTACAGGCAATCAGCCCCAGCATTTT.